Each of the 14 T cell receptor beta chains below was sequenced from the same sample in a study of T cell changes during pregnancy in multiple sclerosis. Sequencing used immunoSEQ multiplex PCR; TCRdb keeps in-frame clones, though not all of them. The table has around 40,000 clones, 85% to 95% seen once; the top ten hold about 8.9%. This specimen was CD8+ T cells from peripheral blood mononuclear cells, taken in the third trimester of pregnancy. These receptor sequences come from a female donor with multiple sclerosis, enrolled in a pregnancy study.

The chain carries TRBV13 and TRBJ2-3; 7 bases map to TRBD1. The CDR3 is 15 residues long. V trimming: 3 bases; J trimming: 8 bases; junction bases outside the gene matches: 11. Germline V gene sequence: CDR1 PRHDT, CDR2 FYEKMQ (reference sequence). The CDR3 bases are TGTGCCAGCAGCTTCGATCCAGGGGGAATTGTTACGCAGTATTTT. It translates to CASSFDPGGIVTQYF.

The V and J genes are TRBV6-5 and TRBJ2-1, with TRBD1 matching over 8 bases. The germline V gene encodes CDR1 MNHEY and CDR2 SVGAGI. The CDR3 spans 13 residues. J was trimmed by 8 bases and V by 2 bases; bases with no gene match: 2. CDR3 protein: CASSYQGADEQFF. The CDR3 nucleotides are TGTGCCAGCAGTTACCAGGGGGCCGATGAGCAGTTCTTC.

The rearrangement joins TRBV5-1 to TRBJ2-7; D is possibly TRBD1 (6 bases). The CDR3 is 16 amino acids. Germline CDR1 is SGHRS and CDR2 is YFSETQ. Deletions cut 1 base from V and 2 bases from J, with 16 bases between. CDR3 sequence: CASSLLGTQGTYEQYF. As DNA, the CDR3 is TGCGCCAGCAGCTTGCTTGGGACACAGGGTACCTACGAGCAGTACTTC. The full variable domain, with the rest looked up from reference TRBV5-1 and TRBJ2-7, is KAGVTQTPRYLIKTRGQQVTLSCSPISGHRSVSWYQQTPGQGLQFLFEYFSETQRNKGNFPGRFSGRQFSNSRSEMNVSTLELGDSALYLCASSLLGTQGTYEQYFGPGTRLTVT.

This clone came up once. The chain couples TRBV7-6 to TRBJ1-2; 9 nucleotides align to TRBD1. This CDR3 has 15 residues. Germline assignment: CDR1 SGHVS and CDR2 FNYEAQ. J was trimmed by 7 bases and V by 4 bases; bases with no gene match: 10. This CDR3 is CASSSEQGANAGYTF. CDR3 coding DNA: TGTGCCAGCAGCTCAGAACAGGGGGCGAATGCTGGCTACACCTTC.

The chain joins TRBV16 to TRBJ1-4; D gene uncertain. CDR3 length equals 15 residues. CDR1 is KGHSY, CDR2 FQNENV, per germline. The ends were cut back, 9 bases at V and 0 bases at J, with 14 bases in the middle. The CDR3 here is CASNPTVATNEKLFF. Written as DNA, the CDR3 is TGTGCCAGTAACCCTACGGTTGCAACTAATGAAAAACTGTTTTTT.

The chain recombines TRBV4-2 with TRBJ2-3; TRBD2 matches 9 bases. Germline CDR1 reads LGHNA; CDR2 reads YNFKEQ. There are 18 residues in the CDR3. Trimming cost V 0 bases and J 3 bases; bases outside gene matches: 10. CDR3 region: CASSQESGAGGTTDTQYF. CDR3 nucleotide sequence: TGTGCCAGCAGCCAAGAGAGTGGAGCGGGGGGAACAACAGATACGCAGTATTTT.

There are a few counts of this clone. This rearrangement joins TRBV6-1 to TRBJ2-7; D possibly corresponds to TRBD1 (5 bases). Germline V lookup: CDR1 MNHNS, CDR2 SASEGT. Trimming left V 2 bases short and J 0 bases short, with 11 bases between. CDR3 length: 15 amino acids. This chain's CDR3 is CASSESQGGSYEQYF. The CDR3 DNA follows: TGTGCCAGCAGTGAATCTCAGGGTGGCTCCTACGAGCAGTACTTC.

This rearrangement joins TRBV7-6 to TRBJ2-5, with unresolved D. Trimming removed 1 base from V and 3 bases from J, with 3 bases in between. Germline loops: CDR1 SGHVS, CDR2 FNYEAQ. The CDR3 contains 12 residues. This chain's CDR3 is CASSLVEETQYF. The CDR3 DNA reads TGTGCCAGCAGCTTAGTCGAAGAGACCCAGTACTTC.

This rearrangement joins TRBV7-9 to TRBJ2-3; TRBD1 might be the D (5 bases). The CDR3 runs to 15 residues. V was cut by 5 bases and J by 0 bases, with 12 bases left in between. The V gene's germline CDR1 is SEHNR and CDR2 FQNEAQ (reference sequence). The CDR3 loop is CASSPPGISTDTQYF. The CDR3 DNA sequence: TGTGCCAGCAGCCCGCCAGGGATTAGCACAGATACGCAGTATTTT.

This chain links TRBV6-1 with TRBJ1-2, with a possible D match to TRBD1 (5 bases). Per the germline V gene, CDR1 is MNHNS and CDR2 is SASEGT. This CDR3 contains 12 residues. V was trimmed by 10 bases and J by 3 bases, leaving 12 bases between them. The CDR3 DNA reads TGTGCCACCCTCGGGGGGGACTATGGCTACACCTTC. It is translated as CATLGGDYGYTF.

The genes are TRBV2 and TRBJ1-5, with 8 bases aligning to TRBD1. CDR3 length equals 14 residues. After removal of 4 bases from V and 5 bases from J, the junction contained 4 bases not matched to a gene. CDR1 is SNHLY, CDR2 FYNNEI, per germline. CDR3 sequence (DNA): TGTGCCAGCAGTGGGACAGGGCCTCATCAGCCCCAGCATTTT. Its protein product is CASSGTGPHQPQHF.

This clone appeared a single time. The rearrangement joins TRBV2 to TRBJ2-1; unclear D gene. From germline, CDR1 is SNHLY and CDR2 FYNNEI. The CDR3 runs 15 residues. V lost 3 bases, J lost 7 bases, and 16 bases lay in between. This CDR3 is CASSDVAALTNEQFF. In nucleotides, the CDR3 is TGTGCCAGCAGTGATGTGGCAGCGCTTACAAATGAGCAGTTCTTC.

The rearrangement joins TRBV19 to TRBJ2-7; tentatively, D is TRBD1 (6 bases). Germline V gene data show CDR1 as LNHDA and CDR2 as SQIVND (reference sequence). The V gene lost 3 bases and the J gene lost 4 bases, with 16 bases spanning the gap. This CDR3 spans 15 amino acids. The CDR3 nucleotides are TGTGCCAGTAGTATTAACTACGGACAGCGTTACGAGCAGTACTTC. Its translation is CASSINYGQRYEQYF. Complete variable domain (other parts from reference TRBV19 and TRBJ2-7): DGGITQSPKYLFRKEGQNVTLSCEQNLNHDAMYWYRQDPGQGLRLIYYSQIVNDFQKGDIAEGYSVSREKKESFPLTVTSAQKNPTAFYLCASSINYGQRYEQYFGPGTRLTVT.

The CDR3 region is CASSWEIGSYNSPLHF. In nucleotides, the CDR3 is TGTGCCAGCAGCTGGGAGATTGGCTCCTATAATTCACCCCTCCACTTT. V gene TRBV5-4 combines with J gene TRBJ1-6; D is undetermined. V was cut by 3 bases and J by 0 bases, with 10 bases left in between. Germline V CDR1 and CDR2: SGHNT, YYREEE (reference sequence). This CDR3 is built from 16 residues.